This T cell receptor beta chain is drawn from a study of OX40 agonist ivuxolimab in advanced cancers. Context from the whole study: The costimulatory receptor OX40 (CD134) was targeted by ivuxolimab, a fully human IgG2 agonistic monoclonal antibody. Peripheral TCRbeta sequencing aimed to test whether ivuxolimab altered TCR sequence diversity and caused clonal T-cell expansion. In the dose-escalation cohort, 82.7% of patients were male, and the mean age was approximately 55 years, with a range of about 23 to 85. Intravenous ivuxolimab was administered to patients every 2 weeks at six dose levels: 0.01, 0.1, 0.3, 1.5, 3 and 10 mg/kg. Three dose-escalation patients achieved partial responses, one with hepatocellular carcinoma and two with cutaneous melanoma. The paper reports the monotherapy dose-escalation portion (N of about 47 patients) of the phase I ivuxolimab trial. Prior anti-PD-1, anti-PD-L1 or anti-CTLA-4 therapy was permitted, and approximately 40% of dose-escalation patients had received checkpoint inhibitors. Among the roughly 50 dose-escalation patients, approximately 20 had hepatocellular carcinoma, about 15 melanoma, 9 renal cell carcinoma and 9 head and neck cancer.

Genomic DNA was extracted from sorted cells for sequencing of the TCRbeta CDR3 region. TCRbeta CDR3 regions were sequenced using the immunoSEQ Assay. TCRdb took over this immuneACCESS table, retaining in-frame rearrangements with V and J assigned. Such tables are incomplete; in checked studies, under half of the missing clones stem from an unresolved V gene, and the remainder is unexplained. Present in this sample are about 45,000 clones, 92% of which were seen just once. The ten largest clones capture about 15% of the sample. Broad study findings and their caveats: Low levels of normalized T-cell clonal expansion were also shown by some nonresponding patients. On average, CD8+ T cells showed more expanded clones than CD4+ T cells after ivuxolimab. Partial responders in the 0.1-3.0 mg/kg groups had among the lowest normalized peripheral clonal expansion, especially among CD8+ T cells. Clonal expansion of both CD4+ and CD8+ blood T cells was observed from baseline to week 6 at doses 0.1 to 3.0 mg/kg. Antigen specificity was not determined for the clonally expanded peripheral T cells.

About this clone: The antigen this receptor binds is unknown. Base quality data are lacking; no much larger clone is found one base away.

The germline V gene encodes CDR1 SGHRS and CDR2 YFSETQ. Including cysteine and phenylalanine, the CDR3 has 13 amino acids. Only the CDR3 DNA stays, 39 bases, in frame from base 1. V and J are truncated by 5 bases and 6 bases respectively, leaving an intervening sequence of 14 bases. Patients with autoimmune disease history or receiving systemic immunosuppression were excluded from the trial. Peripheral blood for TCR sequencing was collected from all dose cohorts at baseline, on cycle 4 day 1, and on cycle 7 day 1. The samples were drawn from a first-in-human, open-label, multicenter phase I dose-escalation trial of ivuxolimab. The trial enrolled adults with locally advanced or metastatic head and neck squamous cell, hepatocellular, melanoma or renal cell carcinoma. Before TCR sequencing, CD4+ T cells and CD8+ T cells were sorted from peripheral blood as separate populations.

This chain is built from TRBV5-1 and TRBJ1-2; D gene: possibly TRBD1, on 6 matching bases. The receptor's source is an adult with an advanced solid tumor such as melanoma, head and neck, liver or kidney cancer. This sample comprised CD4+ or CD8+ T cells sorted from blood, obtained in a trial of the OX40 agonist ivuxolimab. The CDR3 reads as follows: CASRPGAGDGYTF. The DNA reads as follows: TGCGCCAGCAGGCCTGGGGCAGGGGATGGCTACACCTTC. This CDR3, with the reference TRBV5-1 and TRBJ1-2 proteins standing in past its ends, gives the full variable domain KAGVTQTPRYLIKTRGQQVTLSCSPISGHRSVSWYQQTPGQGLQFLFEYFSETQRNKGNFPGRFSGRQFSNSRSEMNVSTLELGDSALYLCASRPGAGDGYTFGSGTRLTVV.